This T cell receptor (beta chain) was recorded in a study of long-term antiretroviral therapy in people with HIV. People in the study who had HIV all got their treatment in the United States. Every sample had roughly 0.9-10 million cryopreserved PBMC in it before DNA extraction. Trimming removed 3 bases from V and 3 bases from J; junction bases left unmatched: 4. Per the germline V gene, CDR1 is SGHAT and CDR2 is FQNNGV. This CDR3 contains 14 residues. Concerning this clone itself: Its antigen is as yet unknown.

Study-level findings and limits: Those clones which expanded before ART made up the dominant part of the repertoire at all time points.

Version v3.0 of the immunoSEQ assay was performed at survey level. The target of sequencing was about 40,000-55,000 T-cell genomes per sample. Assay: immunoSEQ multiplex PCR; the TCRdb copy retains only in-frame clones and omits some. There are 15,000 to 20,000 clones in the sample; roughly 73% occur only once, and around 16% lies in the top ten. The genes are TRBV11-2 and TRBJ2-7; 8 bases align to TRBD2. The sample consisted of unsorted PBMCs, taken 2.1 years before starting antiretroviral therapy. The receptor comes from a man under 40 with HIV. The CDR3 reads CASSFPGLGYEQYF. The CDR3 nucleotides are TGTGCCAGCAGCTTTCCGGGACTAGGCTACGAGCAGTACTTC.